This T cell receptor beta chain was sequenced for a study of tumor-infiltrating lymphocytes in primary liver carcinoma. About the study: Stage T1-T3 N0M0 tumors measured 4.2 to 10 cm at most.

For each extraction, RNA and DNA were obtained together from approximately 20-30 mg of unsorted bulk tissue. Patients in the cohort were treatment-naive and living with chronic HBV infection. The CDR3 contains 14 residues. CDR1 SGHAT and CDR2 FQNNGV come from the germline V gene. Trimming left V 2 bases short and J 11 bases short, with 16 bases between. Synthesis of TCR beta cDNA was carried out from about 540 ng total RNA with a constant-region primer. What produced the TCR beta libraries was three nested multiplex PCR rounds using slightly modified ARM-PCR. PCR rounds one and two used TRBV1-TRBV30 forward primers with a C-beta reverse primer for around 9 cycles each. Each CDR3 protein gets one entry after TCRdb re-called the multiplex PCR reads with MiXCR. This repertoire shows about 96,000 distinct CDR3 sequences, about 70% found once; its top ten account for about 27%.

This receptor was obtained from a man aged 40-49 years with primary liver carcinoma and hepatitis B virus infection. The sequenced sample consisted of tumor-adjacent normal liver tissue. The chain uses TRBV11-2 and TRBJ2-1, with no clear D. The CDR3 is CASSLPDTAYKQFF. CDR3 nucleotide sequence: TGTGCCAGCAGCTTACCTGACACTGCCTACAAGCAGTTCTTC.